These 10 T cell receptor beta chains were sequenced from one sample in a study of T cells after somatic rescue of genetic block. Clones were sequenced by immunoSEQ multiplex PCR, and TCRdb holds only the in-frame ones, with some missing. The data hold roughly 92,000 clones, with approximately 90% observed a single time. The material sequenced was peripheral blood mononuclear cells (PBMCs). All receptors come from a woman between 18 and 29 years old.

The rearrangement links TRBV7-9 to TRBJ2-3; 9 bases fit TRBD1. CDR3 length: 15 residues. Germline lookup yields CDR1 SEHNR and CDR2 FQNEAQ (reference sequence). Losses at the gene ends were 5 bases for V and 1 base for J; bases not matched to a gene: 4. The CDR3 DNA reads TGTGCCAGCAGCCCCCGGGACAGGGGCACAGATACGCAGTATTTT. Its translation is CASSPRDRGTDTQYF.

V and J are TRBV5-1 and TRBJ1-4; TRBD1 matches 7 bases. The ends lost 2 bases at V and 7 bases at J; junction bases unmatched: 2. The CDR3 extends over 13 amino acids. Looked up from germline, CDR1 is SGHRS and CDR2 is YFSETQ. The CDR3 bases are TGCGCCAGCAGCTTACAGGGGAGTGAAAAACTGTTTTTT. Protein sequence: CASSLQGSEKLFF.

This chain joins TRBV11-2 and TRBJ2-2; D possibly corresponds to TRBD1 (6 bases). Germline CDR1 and CDR2: SGHAT and FQNNGV. CDR3 length: 16 amino acids. The germline V and J ends were trimmed by 4 bases and 0 bases, with 12 bases remaining between them. As DNA, the CDR3 is TGTGCCAGCAGCTCAAGGACAGATTCGAACACCGGGGAGCTGTTTTTT. Translated: CASSSRTDSNTGELFF.

In its sample, this clone was seen once. The chain joins TRBV10-3 to TRBJ2-3; no definite D call. With 4 bases removed from V and 1 base from J, the gap between germline ends came to 6 bases. This CDR3 contains 13 residues. Germline V gene lookup returns CDR1 ENHRY and CDR2 SYGVKD. CDR3 region: CAISVGGTDTQYF. DNA of the CDR3: TGTGCCATCAGTGTTGGGGGCACAGATACGCAGTATTTT.

The chain carries TRBV28 and TRBJ2-7; TRBD2 matches at 7 bases. Germline CDR1 and CDR2: MDHEN and SYDVKM. The CDR3 is 18 amino acids. V was pared by 3 bases and J by 0 bases, with 14 bases of the junction left unmatched. The CDR3 loop reads CASSFPPGLAVSSYEQYF. DNA of the CDR3: TGTGCCAGCAGTTTCCCCCCGGGGCTAGCGGTTTCCTCCTACGAGCAGTACTTC.

V gene TRBV28 combines with J gene TRBJ1-1; D gene uncertain. CDR3 size: 13 residues. Germline V gene data show CDR1 as MDHEN and CDR2 as SYDVKM. Trimming removed 2 bases at V and 6 bases at J, with 10 bases between. The CDR3 region has the DNA TGTGCCAGCAGTTTACGAGGACCACCTGAAGCTTTCTTT. Translated: CASSLRGPPEAFF.

This chain uses TRBV6-6 with TRBJ2-3; 9 nucleotides line up with TRBD1. J lost 4 bases, V lost 5 bases, and 10 bases had no gene match. CDR3 length: 16 residues. Germline values: CDR1 MNHNY, CDR2 SVGAGI (reference sequence). CDR3 protein: CASSPIAGDRADTQYF. The CDR3 DNA follows: TGTGCCAGCAGTCCCATTGCGGGGGACAGGGCAGATACGCAGTATTTT.

The chain recombines TRBV29-1 with TRBJ2-2; a possible D gene is TRBD2 (6 bases). CDR3 length: 14 amino acids. Germline V gene data show CDR1 as SQVTM and CDR2 as ANQGSEA. V lost 6 bases and J lost 1, with 12 bases in between. The CDR3 loop is CSVLAGKNTGELFF. CDR3 sequence (DNA): TGCAGCGTATTGGCGGGAAAGAACACCGGGGAGCTGTTTTTT.

The chain couples TRBV11-1 to TRBJ2-5; the D is unclear. The CDR3 covers 14 residues. Germline CDR1 reads SGHAT; CDR2 reads FQDESV (reference sequence). Trimming shortened V by 5 bases and J by 0 bases, and 10 bases separated the two germline ends. The DNA for the CDR3 is TGTGCCAGCAGCCCCCAGAGAAACCAAGAGACCCAGTACTTC. Amino acid sequence: CASSPQRNQETQYF.

The chain joins TRBV4-2 to TRBJ2-5; TRBD1 might be the D (6 bases). Germline V lookup: CDR1 LGHNA, CDR2 YNFKEQ. The CDR3 totals 14 residues. Deletions cut 0 bases from V and 5 bases from J, with 10 bases between. CDR3 protein: CASSQDGQGETQYF. CDR3 nucleotide sequence: TGTGCCAGCAGCCAAGATGGGCAGGGGGAGACCCAGTACTTC.